These 7 T cell receptor beta chains originate from one sample sequenced in a study of molecular identifiers for immune sequencing clone quantification. TCRdb redid the calling of the PCR reads with MiXCR, one entry per CDR3 protein. The sample has some 680,000 distinct CDR3 sequences, approximately 24% seen once. Sequenced material: naive CD8+ T cells from blood, with Jurkat cell RNA spiked in. As for subset: FACS-sorted CD8+CD4-CCR7+CD45RA+ naive T cells. These receptors all come from a human donor in good health. Some libraries in this study had Jurkat cell RNA spiked in.

This clonotype was detected only once. Since a much larger clone is just one base distant, this may be a read error. The V and J genes are TRBV5-1 and TRBJ2-7; D gene uncertain. Trimming left V 0 bases short and J 4 bases short, with 14 bases between. The CDR3 loop spans 15 amino acids. The germline V gene encodes CDR1 SGHRS and CDR2 YFSETQ. Here the CDR3 reads CASSLVHGGEYEQYF. The CDR3 bases are TGCGCCAGCAGCTTGGTGCACGGCGGAGAATACGAGCAGTACTTC.

This clonotype was observed a few times. The chain has TRBV9 and TRBJ2-3; D remains unclear. The length of the CDR3 is 12 residues. Germline V gene lookup returns CDR1 SGDLS and CDR2 YYNGEE. V lost 6 bases to trimming and J lost 7 bases, with 12 bases between them. This chain's CDR3 is CASTGLENTQYF. The DNA of the CDR3 is TGTGCCAGCACCGGGTTGGAGAATACGCAGTATTTT.

The gene calls are TRBV6-5 and TRBJ1-2, with a tentative D call TRBD1 (6 bases). This CDR3 is 13 amino acids long. Per germline, CDR1 MNHEY and CDR2 SVGAGI. V gave up 0 bases and J gave up 7 bases, with 9 bases separating them. The chain's CDR3 is CASSYSDRTGYTF. The CDR3 nucleotides read TGTGCCAGCAGTTACTCCGACAGGACTGGCTACACCTTC.

This clonotype came up a few times. Here the CDR3 DNA reads TGCAGTGCTAGAGATAAAGGCCTACTAAATCAGCCCCAGCATTTT. As protein: CSARDKGLLNQPQHF. This chain links TRBV20-1 with TRBJ1-5, with D unresolved. Germline V gene sequence: CDR1 DFQATT, CDR2 SNEGSKA (reference sequence). Trimming stripped 0 bases from V and 4 bases from J, with 13 bases between. The CDR3 extends over 15 amino acids.

In DNA form, the CDR3 reads TGTGCCAGCAGCTCACTCACCTTACCTGCCATATATTTT. It is translated as CASSSLTLPAIYF. The chain links TRBV7-6 to TRBJ1-3; no clear D. The length of the CDR3 is 13 residues. The germline V and J ends were trimmed by 4 bases and 11 bases, with 15 bases remaining between them. Germline CDR1 and CDR2: SGHVS and FNYEAQ.

V usage is TRBV4-3 and J usage is TRBJ1-5; D unclear. V gave up 2 bases and J gave up 7 bases, with 9 bases separating them. The CDR3 length is 13 residues. Germline assignment: CDR1 LGHNA and CDR2 YSLEER. Here the CDR3 reads CASSQHHGQPQHF. CDR3 DNA: TGCGCCAGCAGCCAACATCATGGACAGCCCCAGCATTTT.

This clonotype was recorded at least ten times. The chain combines TRBV4-3 with TRBJ2-7; TRBD2 matches 7 bases. The CDR3 consists of 16 residues. The ends lost 0 bases at V and 4 bases at J; junction bases unmatched: 9. CDR1 LGHNA and CDR2 YSLEER come from the germline V gene. The CDR3, as DNA: TGCGCCAGCAGCCAAGATTGGGGAAGGCGGGAGTACGAGCAGTACTTC. This gives the protein CASSQDWGRREYEQYF.